This entry describes one T cell receptor beta chain. Its cognate antigen is unknown. This sample is part of a study of neoadjuvant nivolumab and ipilimumab in lung cancer. On the study more broadly: Nivolumab 3 mg/kg was given days 1, 15 and 29, plus ipilimumab 1 mg/kg day 1 in combination. General study results and limits: Only two of four nivolumab-treated tumors gained richness and clonality by surgery. TCR richness and clonality were higher in tumors than adjacent uninvolved lung.

Trimming removed 6 bases at V and 6 bases at J, with 18 bases between. CDR1 and CDR2 (germline): KGHSH, LQKENI. The CDR3 extends over 15 amino acids. Repertoires were generated with immunoSEQ multiplex PCR, while TCRdb's copy carries only in-frame clones and drops some. The table lists 30,000 or so clones, roughly 90% of them singletons. The sequence was obtained from an adult with non-small cell lung cancer. The sequencing used peripheral blood, collected after neoadjuvant nivolumab, alone or with ipilimumab, at or shortly before surgery. The chain carries TRBV18 and TRBJ2-1; D may match TRBD1 or TRBD2 (5 bases each). DNA for the CDR3: TGTGCCAGCTCCCGAGATACCGGGGCTTCCAATGAGCAGTTCTTC. Its protein product is CASSRDTGASNEQFF.